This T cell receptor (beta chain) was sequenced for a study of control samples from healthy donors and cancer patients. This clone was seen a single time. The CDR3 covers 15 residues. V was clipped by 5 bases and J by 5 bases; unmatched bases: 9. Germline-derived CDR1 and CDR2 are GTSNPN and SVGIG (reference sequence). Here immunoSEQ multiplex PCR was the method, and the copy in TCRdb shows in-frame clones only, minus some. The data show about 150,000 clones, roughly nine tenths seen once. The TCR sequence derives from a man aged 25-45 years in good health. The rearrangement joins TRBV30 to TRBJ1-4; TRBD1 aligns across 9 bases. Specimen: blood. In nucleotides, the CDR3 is TGTGCCTGGGGTGGTGCGGGACAGGGAAATGAAAAACTGTTTTTT. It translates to CAWGGAGQGNEKLFF.